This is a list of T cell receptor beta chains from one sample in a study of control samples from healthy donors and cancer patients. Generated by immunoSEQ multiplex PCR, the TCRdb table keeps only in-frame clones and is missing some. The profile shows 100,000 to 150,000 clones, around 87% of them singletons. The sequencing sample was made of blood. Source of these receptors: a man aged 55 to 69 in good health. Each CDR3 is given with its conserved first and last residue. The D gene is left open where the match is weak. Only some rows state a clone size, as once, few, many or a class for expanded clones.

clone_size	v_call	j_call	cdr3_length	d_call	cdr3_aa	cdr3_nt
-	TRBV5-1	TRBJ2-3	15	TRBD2	CASSDAAGITDTQYF	TGCGCCAGCAGTGACGCAGCGGGAATCACAGATACGCAGTATTTT
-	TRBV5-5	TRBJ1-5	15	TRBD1	CASSWTGVGGQPQHF	TGTGCCAGCAGCTGGACAGGGGTGGGAGGTCAGCCCCAGCATTTT
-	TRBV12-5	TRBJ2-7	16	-	CASGLKRTPPSYEQYF	TGTGCTAGTGGTTTGAAACGGACGCCCCCATCCTACGAGCAGTACTTC
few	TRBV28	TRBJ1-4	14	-	CASSTPQGREKLFF	TGTGCCAGCAGTACCCCACAGGGCAGGGAGAAACTGTTTTTT
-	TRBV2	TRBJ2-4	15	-	CASSPLTGAKNIQYF	TGTGCCAGCAGCCCACTGACAGGAGCCAAAAACATTCAGTACTTC
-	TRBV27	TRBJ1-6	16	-	CASSLSGGSYNSPLHF	TGTGCCAGCAGTTTATCCGGGGGCTCCTATAATTCACCCCTCCACTTT
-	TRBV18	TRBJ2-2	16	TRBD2	CASSPPGLAFTGELFF	TGTGCCAGCTCACCACCGGGACTAGCTTTCACCGGGGAGCTGTTTTTT
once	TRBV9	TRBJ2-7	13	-	CASSVVAQTEQYF	TGTGCCAGCAGCGTAGTAGCCCAAACTGAGCAGTACTTC
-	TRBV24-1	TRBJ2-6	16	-	CATSDFWGFWANVLTF	TGTGCCACCAGTGATTTTTGGGGCTTTTGGGCCAACGTCCTGACTTTC
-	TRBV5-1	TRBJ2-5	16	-	CASSLVRGKQQETQYF	TGCGCCAGCAGCTTGGTAAGGGGAAAACAGCAAGAGACCCAGTACTTC
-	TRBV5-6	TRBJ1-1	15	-	CASSIYQGIGAEAFF	TGTGCCAGCAGCATCTATCAGGGGATTGGAGCTGAAGCTTTCTTT
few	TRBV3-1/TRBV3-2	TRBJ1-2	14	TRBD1	CASSVGTVGGGYTF	TGTGCCAGCAGCGTGGGGACAGTTGGTGGGGGCTACACCTTC
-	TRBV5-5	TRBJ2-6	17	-	CASSFTPPHSGANVLTF	TGTGCCAGCAGCTTTACACCCCCACACTCTGGGGCCAACGTCCTGACTTTC
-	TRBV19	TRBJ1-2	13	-	CASSTDANYGYTF	TGTGCCAGTAGTACTGACGCTAACTATGGCTACACCTTC
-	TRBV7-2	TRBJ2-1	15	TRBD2	CASRFVLAGANEQFF	TGTGCCAGCAGGTTTGTACTAGCGGGGGCTAATGAGCAGTTCTTC
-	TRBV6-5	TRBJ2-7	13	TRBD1	CASSLTGLYEQYF	TGTGCCAGCAGCCTGACAGGGCTCTACGAGCAGTACTTC
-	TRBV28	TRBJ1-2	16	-	CASSGQTGRIFYGYTF	TGTGCCAGCAGTGGCCAGACAGGCCGGATATTTTATGGCTACACCTTC
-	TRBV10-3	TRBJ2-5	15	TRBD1	CAISTGQANGETQYF	TGTGCCATCAGTACGGGACAGGCGAACGGAGAGACCCAGTACTTC
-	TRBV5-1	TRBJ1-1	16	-	CASSFLAGAENTEAFF	TGCGCCAGCAGCTTCCTTGCCGGGGCGGAGAACACTGAAGCTTTCTTT
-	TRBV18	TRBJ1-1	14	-	CASSPALLNTEAFF	TGTGCCAGCTCACCCGCCCTTTTGAACACTGAAGCTTTCTTT
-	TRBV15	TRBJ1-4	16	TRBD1	CATRPKTGTGPEKLFF	TGTGCCACCAGACCCAAAACCGGGACAGGGCCTGAAAAACTGTTTTTT
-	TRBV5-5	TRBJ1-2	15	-	CASSLGGSTNYGYTF	TGTGCCAGCAGCTTGGGGGGCAGTACGAACTATGGCTACACCTTC
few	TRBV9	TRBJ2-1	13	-	CASSPGYSSEQFF	TGTGCCAGCAGCCCGGGTTACAGCTCCGAGCAGTTCTTC